This T cell receptor (beta chain) is drawn from a study of CD8+ T cells in alopecia areata. Study findings and constraints: Many expanded lesional clones persisted in scalp and blood during tofacitinib. Expanded CD8+ clones among the top 100, and scalp clonality, were significantly decreased by tofacitinib. One nonresponder leaves baseline CD8+ expansion's link to response uncertain. Researchers reported that TCR sharing among patients proved less clear than in mice, possibly HLA-linked.

The authors extracted RNA and reverse transcribed it into cDNA as the sequencing template. Here immunoSEQ multiplex PCR was the method, and the copy in TCRdb shows in-frame clones only, minus some. The sample carries approximately 300,000 clones, 55% to 75% recorded once. V gave up 3 bases and J gave up 4 bases, with 12 bases separating them. Looked up from germline, CDR1 is SGHTA and CDR2 is FQGNSA. This CDR3 spans 14 amino acids. This sample's treatment: oral pan-JAK inhibitor, 5-10 mg twice daily. Details on this clone: Its antigen is unidentified.

The gene calls are TRBV7-2 and TRBJ2-5, with D possibly matching TRBD1 (5 bases). The sequencing here drew on CD4+ T cells sorted from blood, taken at week 24, from a patient treated with tofacitinib. This receptor was obtained from a human donor with alopecia areata. This CDR3 is CASSFPDRGETQYF. The CDR3 nucleotides are TGTGCCAGCAGCTTCCCCGATAGGGGAGAGACCCAGTACTTC.